The rows below give T cell receptor beta chains drawn from one sample of a study of cytomegalovirus exposure and HLA in healthy donors. Sequencing was performed with immunoSEQ multiplex PCR; in TCRdb, only in-frame clones are kept and a portion is missing. The sample holds 200,000 or so clones; around 86% are singletons and the top ten take 6.5%. The sample comprised PBMCs. The source is a woman aged 45-59 years in good health and CMV-seropositive. The CDR3 runs from the conserved cysteine through the conserved F or W. Each record gives: D gene, V gene, clone size, J gene, CDR3 protein, CDR3 DNA. A D gene is named only where the DNA matches it firmly. Clone sizes are given selectively: once, few, many, or a class where the clone is expanded.

>TRBD2|TRBV5-8|.|TRBJ2-7
CASSLPSGSYEQYF
TGTGCCAGCAGCTTGCCTAGCGGGAGCTACGAGCAGTACTTC
>TRBD2|TRBV6-4|.|TRBJ2-2
CASSDLLEGLAAEELFF
TGTGCCAGCAGTGATCTTTTGGAGGGACTAGCGGCAGAGGAGCTGTTTTTT
>TRBD1|TRBV25-1|.|TRBJ2-6
CASSETGSGANGLTF
TGTGCCAGCAGTGAGACAGGGTCCGGGGCCAACGGCCTGACTTTC
>TRBD2|TRBV28|.|TRBJ2-1
CASAGGWRDEQFF
TGTGCCAGCGCGGGAGGTTGGCGGGACGAGCAGTTCTTC
>TRBD1|TRBV5-1|few|TRBJ2-2
CASSWTGGFTGELFF
TGCGCCAGCAGCTGGACAGGGGGCTTCACCGGGGAGCTGTTTTTT
>TRBD2|TRBV7-2|few|TRBJ2-7
CASTAFVLAGARDEQYF
TGTGCCAGCACCGCTTTCGTCCTAGCGGGGGCCCGGGACGAGCAGTACTTC
>TRBD1|TRBV18|.|TRBJ1-2
CASSPLQQGNYGYTF
TGTGCCAGCTCACCACTCCAACAGGGGAACTATGGCTACACCTTC
>.|TRBV21-1|.|TRBJ2-3
CASSKGTSGGTDTQYF
TGTGCCAGCAGCAAAGGGACTAGCGGAGGCACAGATACGCAGTATTTT
>.|TRBV9|.|TRBJ2-7
CASSVAKVLCGTVFYEQYF
TGTGCCAGCAGCGTAGCTAAAGTCCTTTGCGGGACAGTATTCTACGAGCAGTACTTC
>.|TRBV19|once|TRBJ2-1
CASSPQRAYNEQFF
TGTGCCAGTAGTCCACAGCGGGCCTACAATGAGCAGTTCTTC
>.|TRBV19|once|TRBJ2-7
CASSRQGGYEQYF
TGTGCCAGTAGCCGACAGGGAGGCTACGAGCAGTACTTC
>.|TRBV21-1|.|TRBJ2-5
CASSTATGFPGETQYF
TGTGCCAGCAGCACCGCTACAGGGTTCCCTGGGGAGACCCAGTACTTC
>.|TRBV6-1|.|TRBJ2-7
CASTEERWQYF
TGTGCCAGCACCGAGGAAAGATGGCAGTACTTC
>TRBD1|TRBV9|.|TRBJ2-1
CASSVVGTGVHEQFF
TGTGCCAGCAGCGTAGTGGGGACAGGGGTCCATGAGCAGTTCTTC
>TRBD2|TRBV5-4|.|TRBJ2-3
CASSLEASGGPASADTQYF
TGTGCCAGCAGCTTGGAGGCTAGCGGGGGGCCTGCTAGCGCAGATACGCAGTATTTT
>.|TRBV19|.|TRBJ2-1
CASRMGGAAYNEQFF
TGTGCCAGTAGAATGGGGGGGGCCGCCTACAATGAGCAGTTCTTC
>.|TRBV28|.|TRBJ1-2
CASSIQNNYGYTF
TGTGCCAGCAGTATCCAGAATAACTATGGCTACACCTTC
>.|TRBV2|.|TRBJ2-5
CASSGEAAQYF
TGTGCCAGCAGTGGGGAGGCTGCGCAGTACTTC
>.|TRBV15|.|TRBJ2-3
CATSRRSGPSTDTQYF
TGTGCCACCAGCAGAAGGAGCGGGCCCAGCACAGATACGCAGTATTTT
>.|TRBV4-3|.|TRBJ2-2
CASSHNREGTGELFF
TGCGCCAGCAGCCACAACAGGGAGGGCACCGGGGAGCTGTTTTTT
>TRBD2|TRBV7-2|.|TRBJ2-3
CASSLVAAGGLDTQYF
TGTGCCAGCAGCTTAGTGGCAGCGGGAGGGCTAGATACGCAGTATTTT
>.|TRBV9|.|TRBJ2-5
CASSVGTSARETQYF
TGTGCCAGCAGCGTAGGAACGAGCGCGAGAGAGACCCAGTACTTC
>TRBD1|TRBV7-2|few|TRBJ1-5
CASSLGQGDQPQHF
TGTGCCAGCAGCTTGGGGCAGGGGGATCAGCCCCAGCATTTT
>.|TRBV7-9|.|TRBJ1-3
CASSSASGRIGTIYF
TGTGCCAGCAGCTCAGCAAGCGGGCGAATTGGCACCATATATTTT
>TRBD2|TRBV6-5|.|TRBJ2-7
CASSYRREGPLAEQYF
TGTGCCAGCAGTTATCGGCGGGAGGGCCCTCTCGCCGAGCAGTACTTC
>.|TRBV7-9|.|TRBJ2-5
CASSPPYQETQYF
TGTGCCAGCAGCCCCCCTTACCAAGAGACCCAGTACTTC
>.|TRBV2|.|TRBJ1-1
CASSFSIPTEAFF
TGTGCCAGCAGCTTCTCTATCCCTACTGAAGCTTTCTTT
>.|TRBV19|few|TRBJ1-1
CASSKRAENTEAFF
TGTGCCAGTAGTAAGAGGGCAGAGAACACTGAAGCTTTCTTT
>TRBD2|TRBV28|.|TRBJ2-1
CASGTSEAYNEQFF
TGTGCCAGCGGGACTAGCGAGGCCTACAATGAGCAGTTCTTC